The present entry profiles one T cell receptor beta chain with its context. In the authors' workflow: Quantification of nucleated cells was approximated via reference gene primer amplification. The method was immunoSEQ multiplex PCR; TCRdb's version includes in-frame clones alone and lacks a portion of them. That table is the source of V, J and clone size, and D and trimming were worked out from the DNA. The data hold 60,000 to 75,000 clones, with more than 75% observed a single time. The CDR3 totals 13 residues. The V end lost 1 base, the J end lost 14 bases, and 15 bases lay between the germline ends. Germline-derived CDR1 and CDR2 are MDHEN and SYDVKM. The sample belongs to a study of blood T cell repertoires in COVID-19. Across the whole study: Some COVID-19 samples were acute and others convalescent; all came from the United States, Italy and Spain. The analysed material was cDNA or gDNA that came from T cells, B-cell-depleted T cells, or PBMCs.

This clonotype was sampled from a human donor in a cohort sampled during active COVID-19. Sequenced sample: peripheral blood. V is TRBV28 and J is TRBJ1-5, with D tentatively TRBD1 (5 bases). CDR3 bases: TGTGCCAGCAGTTTATCAAAGGGGATTTTCAAGCATTTT. Translation gives CASSLSKGIFKHF.